The clone carrying this T cell receptor (beta chain) was seen only a few times. Its antigen is currently unknown. The data stem from a study of beta chain features in type 1 diabetes. CDR3 length: 15 amino acids. V dropped 4 bases and J dropped 0; count of bases not matched to a gene: 5. CDR1 and CDR2 (germline): SNHLY, FYNNEI. Donors contributed one heparinised blood draw apiece, averaging around 100 mL. Expressed TCRB transcripts were sequenced because the isolated RNA had all been reverse transcribed beforehand. The repertoire was sequenced with immunoSEQ multiplex PCR; TCRdb's copy has only in-frame clones and lacks some. The sample carries about 160,000 clones, under 9.5% recorded once. Findings of the study overall: Naive, central memory and regulatory TCRB repertoires appeared more similar among patients than healthy donors. Any HLA-type effect on TCRB rearrangement remained unresolved here. Type 1 diabetes patients had moderately but significantly shorter TCRB CDR3s in all four CD4+ subsets.

The receptor comes from a man aged 18 to 29 with type 1 diabetes. The chain joins TRBV2 to TRBJ2-7; 8 bases map to TRBD2. Sequencing was done on a sample of central memory CD4+ T cells from blood. The chain's CDR3 is CASSVLAATSYEQYF. The CDR3 coding sequence is TGTGCCAGCAGTGTACTAGCGGCCACCTCCTACGAGCAGTACTTC.